This passage covers 30 T cell receptor beta chains from one sample sequenced in a study of radiotherapy plus CTLA-4 blockade in lung cancer (dated by TCRdb to the late 2010s). The library was prepared using the immunoSEQ multiplex PCR assay. The table comes from immuneACCESS by way of TCRdb, which keeps in-frame sequences with V and J called. Part of the clones is missing from these tables; in studies checked, under half for an unresolved V gene and the rest for unknown reasons. The sample includes 90,000 or so clones, with 86% observed a single time. The ten largest clones capture about 2% of the sample. The sequencing used peripheral blood, collected from a patient treated with radiotherapy plus ipilimumab. The receptors come from a human donor with non-small cell lung cancer who had a partial response to radiotherapy plus ipilimumab.

The chain is built from TRBV6-5 and TRBJ2-7; 10 bases fit TRBD2. CDR1 is MNHEY and CDR2 is SVGAGI in the germline V gene. The CDR3 contains 14 residues. V dropped 2 bases and J dropped 3; count of bases not matched to a gene: 1. Here the CDR3 DNA reads TGTGCCAGCAGTTACCGGACTAGCGGCTACGAGCAGTACTTC. This codes for CASSYRTSGYEQYF.

The chain links TRBV5-1 to TRBJ2-2; D may be TRBD2 (5 bases). Trimming took 0 bases from V and 7 from J, leaving 16 bases between them. There are 16 residues in the CDR3. From germline, CDR1 is SGHRS and CDR2 YFSETQ. CDR3 DNA sequence: TGCGCCAGCAGCTTGGCCGTGAGGGAGAGCAGCGGGGAGCTGTTTTTT. It specifies CASSLAVRESSGELFF. The variable domain in full, completed from reference TRBV5-1 and TRBJ2-2, reads KAGVTQTPRYLIKTRGQQVTLSCSPISGHRSVSWYQQTPGQGLQFLFEYFSETQRNKGNFPGRFSGRQFSNSRSEMNVSTLELGDSALYLCASSLAVRESSGELFFGEGSRLTVL.

The sample holds one count of this clone. This chain links TRBV15 with TRBJ2-1, with TRBD2 identical over 8 bases. V dropped 3 bases and J dropped 10; count of bases not matched to a gene: 11. The CDR3 totals 15 residues. In germline, CDR1 is LNHNV, CDR2 YYDKDF (reference sequence). The CDR3 DNA is TGTGCCACCAGCAGGGCTAGCGGGCTGACGGGCGAGCAGTTCTTC. Amino acid sequence: CATSRASGLTGEQFF.

This chain uses TRBV6-4 with TRBJ2-3; possibly TRBD1 for D (6 bases). The CDR3 is 15 residues long. V was shortened by 4 bases and J by 4 bases, with 15 bases between the two germline ends. Germline values: CDR1 MRHNA, CDR2 SNTAGT. The CDR3: CASSVRPQGSDTQYF. As DNA, the CDR3 is TGTGCCAGCAGTGTTCGACCACAGGGATCAGATACGCAGTATTTT.

The V and J genes are TRBV7-9 and TRBJ1-4; no reliable D call. V was pared by 1 base and J by 8 bases, with 14 bases between. There are 15 residues in the CDR3. CDR1 and CDR2 from the germline V gene are SEHNR and FQNEAQ (reference sequence). The CDR3 loop reads CASSLGGVPSEKLFF. As DNA, the CDR3 is TGTGCCAGCAGCTTAGGCGGGGTCCCTTCGGAAAAACTGTTTTTT.

The chain uses TRBV6-6 and TRBJ2-1; D uncertain. The germline gives CDR1 MNHNY, CDR2 SVGAGI (reference sequence). Between the trimmed V and J ends, which lost 2 bases and 2 bases, there was a span of 13 bases. This CDR3 is 16 amino acids long. The CDR3 DNA reads TGTGCCAGCAGTTACGTGATAGCTGATACCTACAATGAGCAGTTCTTC. The encoded protein is CASSYVIADTYNEQFF.

Here the CDR3 reads CASSSSDRANTEAFF. CDR3 nucleotides: TGTGCCAGCAGTTCTTCAGACAGGGCGAACACTGAAGCTTTCTTT. The chain couples TRBV6-6 to TRBJ1-1; 7 bases align to TRBD1. J gave up 1 base and V 4 bases, and 6 bases lay outside the gene matches. CDR1 is MNHNY and CDR2 is SVGAGI in the germline V gene (reference sequence). The CDR3 sequence is 15 residues long.

This clone was detected once. V and J are TRBV19 and TRBJ2-1; TRBD2 agrees at 13 bases. Per the germline V gene, CDR1 is LNHDA and CDR2 is SQIVND (reference sequence). The V gene end was trimmed by 5 bases and the J gene end by 5 bases; junction bases not matched to a gene: 9. This CDR3 is built from 17 residues. The CDR3 nucleotides read TGTGCCAGTAGTTTCCGGACTAGCGGGAGTGTCCACAATGAGCAGTTCTTC. This sequence encodes CASSFRTSGSVHNEQFF.

The rearrangement uses TRBV28 and TRBJ2-4; tentatively, D is TRBD1 (6 bases). The CDR3 is 16 amino acids. Trimming pared 0 bases from V and 5 bases from J, leaving 14 bases between. Germline V gene data show CDR1 as MDHEN and CDR2 as SYDVKM. CDR3 bases: TGTGCCAGCAGTTTATGGGAACAGGGAACCCAAAACATTCAGTACTTC. Amino acids: CASSLWEQGTQNIQYF. The full variable domain, with the rest looked up from reference TRBV28 and TRBJ2-4, is DVKVTQSSRYLVKRTGEKVFLECVQDMDHENMFWYRQDPGLGLRLIYFSYDVKMKEKGDIPEGYSVSREKKERFSLILESASTNQTSMYLCASSLWEQGTQNIQYFGAGTRLSVL.

The genes are TRBV19 and TRBJ1-4; 7 bases are shared with TRBD1. The V gene end was trimmed by 5 bases and the J gene end by 0 bases; junction bases not matched to a gene: 9. CDR1 and CDR2 (germline): LNHDA, SQIVND (reference sequence). There are 17 residues in the CDR3. CDR3 residues: CASSQFGQVTTNEKLFF. CDR3 coding DNA: TGTGCCAGTAGTCAATTCGGACAGGTTACAACTAATGAAAAACTGTTTTTT.

The CDR3 DNA sequence: TGTGCCAGCAGCTTCTCCCACGCAGGCTCTGGGGCCAACGTCCTGACTTTC. Translating gives CASSFSHAGSGANVLTF. This sequence joins TRBV7-9 and TRBJ2-6, with D uncertain. The CDR3 covers 17 residues. CDR1 is SEHNR, CDR2 FQNEAQ, per germline (reference sequence). Trimming stripped 3 bases from V and 0 bases from J, with 12 bases between.

The V gene is TRBV5-1, the J gene TRBJ2-3; D unresolved. V shed 4 bases and J shed 1 base, with 13 bases lying between them. The CDR3 extends over 15 amino acids. CDR1 SGHRS and CDR2 YFSETQ come from the germline V gene. CDR3 DNA: TGCGCCAGCAGCCAAACCCCTAGTGGCACAGATACGCAGTATTTT. Translated, it gives CASSQTPSGTDTQYF.

J is TRBJ1-1 and V is TRBV6-5; TRBD1 is a possible D gene (5 bases). Deletions cut 5 bases from V and 4 bases from J, with 14 bases between. CDR1 MNHEY and CDR2 SVGAGI come from the germline V gene. This CDR3 spans 14 amino acids. In DNA, the CDR3 is TGTGCCAGCAGTACTAACCCCGGGGGCACTGAAGCTTTCTTT. This encodes CASSTNPGGTEAFF.

The chain employs TRBV2 and TRBJ2-7; D gene ambiguous. V was shortened by 5 bases and J by 3 bases, with 5 bases between the two germline ends. From germline, CDR1 is SNHLY and CDR2 FYNNEI. The CDR3 runs 11 residues. CDR3 DNA: TGTGCCAGCAGTCCCCTCTACGAGCAGTACTTC. Protein sequence: CASSPLYEQYF.

This clone showed up just once. This chain joins TRBV7-3 and TRBJ2-3; TRBD2 is a possible D gene (6 bases). Germline CDR1 SGHTA, CDR2 FQGTGA. Trimming took 5 bases from V and 7 from J, leaving 13 bases between them. The CDR3 consists of 13 residues. CDR3 DNA sequence: TGTGCCAGCAGCCTGGGGACTGAATATACGCAGTATTTT. Translation gives CASSLGTEYTQYF.

The chain employs TRBV27 and TRBJ2-1, with a possible D match to TRBD2 (6 bases). Germline V gene data show CDR1 as MNHEY and CDR2 as SMNVEV (reference sequence). The ends were cut back, 5 bases at V and 9 bases at J, with 14 bases in the middle. The CDR3 extends over 13 amino acids. The CDR3 region is CASSVLRESEQFF. In DNA, the CDR3 is TGTGCCAGCAGTGTGCTCCGGGAGAGTGAGCAGTTCTTC.

Here the CDR3 reads CASRVQRGSYEQYF. CDR3 sequence (DNA): TGTGCCAGCAGGGTCCAGAGGGGGTCCTACGAGCAGTACTTC. This chain joins TRBV19 and TRBJ2-7, with a weak D call TRBD1 (6 bases). V gave up 9 bases and J gave up 1 base, with 16 bases separating them. The CDR3 has 14 amino acids. Germline CDR1 is LNHDA and CDR2 is SQIVND (reference sequence).

This chain links TRBV7-2 with TRBJ2-2; D remains unclear. From germline, CDR1 is SGHTA and CDR2 FQGNSA. V lost 4 bases to trimming and J lost 0 bases, with 6 bases between them. The length of the CDR3 is 14 residues. CDR3 amino acids: CASSSQSNTGELFF. CDR3 in DNA: TGTGCCAGCAGCTCACAGTCGAACACCGGGGAGCTGTTTTTT.

This sequence joins TRBV18 and TRBJ1-1; 11 bases line up with TRBD1. There are 13 residues in the CDR3. Germline V CDR1 and CDR2: KGHSH, LQKENI. Trimming cost V 4 bases and J 5 bases; bases outside gene matches: 0. CDR3 sequence reads: CASSRDRGTEAFF. The CDR3 nucleotides read TGTGCCAGCTCACGGGACAGGGGGACTGAAGCTTTCTTT.

The gene calls are TRBV19 and TRBJ1-4; 10 bases agree with TRBD1. The J segment lost 5 bases and the V segment lost 5 bases, leaving 2 bases of the junction unmatched. The CDR3 is 14 residues long. The germline V gene encodes CDR1 LNHDA and CDR2 SQIVND (reference sequence). CDR3 nucleotides: TGTGCCAGTAGTCGGACAGGGGGAAATGAAAAACTGTTTTTT. It translates to CASSRTGGNEKLFF. Using reference TRBV19 and TRBJ1-4 for the parts outside the CDR3, the full variable domain is DGGITQSPKYLFRKEGQNVTLSCEQNLNHDAMYWYRQDPGQGLRLIYYSQIVNDFQKGDIAEGYSVSREKKESFPLTVTSAQKNPTAFYLCASSRTGGNEKLFFGSGTQLSVL.

The rearrangement uses TRBV6-1 and TRBJ1-2, with TRBD1 identical over 7 bases. In germline, CDR1 is MNHNS, CDR2 SASEGT. The J segment lost 2 bases and the V segment lost 5 bases, leaving 8 bases of the junction unmatched. This CDR3 has 15 residues. CDR3 DNA: TGTGCCAGCAGTACACAGGGGAGTGTAAACTATGGCTACACCTTC. Translating gives CASSTQGSVNYGYTF.

This clone has just a few counts. V usage is TRBV4-1 and J usage is TRBJ1-1; TRBD1 is a possible D gene (5 bases). Germline V CDR1 and CDR2: MGHRA, YSYEKL. This CDR3 has 13 amino acids. Trimming removed 4 bases from V and 4 bases from J, with 10 bases in between. The CDR3 spells CASSREGVTEAFF. The CDR3 bases are TGCGCCAGCAGCCGGGAAGGGGTCACTGAAGCTTTCTTT.

This sequence joins TRBV13 and TRBJ2-1, with D possibly matching TRBD2 (5 bases). CDR3 length: 15 amino acids. V was trimmed by 7 bases and J by 7 bases, leaving 20 bases between them. The germline CDR1 and CDR2 sequences are PRHDT and FYEKMQ (reference sequence). CDR3 bases: TGTGCCAGCATCCCTTGGCGGCTAGCCGGGAATGAGCAGTTCTTC. It codes for CASIPWRLAGNEQFF.

The chain combines TRBV28 with TRBJ2-7; TRBD1 aligns across 11 bases. In germline, CDR1 is MDHEN, CDR2 SYDVKM. The V and J ends lost 6 bases and 2 bases, in that order; junction bases with no gene match: 6. This CDR3 spans 15 amino acids. DNA of the CDR3: TGTGCCAGCAGAGGACAGGGGGCGGGGACCTACGAGCAGTACGTC. This codes for CASRGQGAGTYEQYV.

The J gene is TRBJ1-3, the V gene TRBV19, with 7 positions matching TRBD1. The CDR3 loop spans 15 amino acids. Trimming at V came to 5 bases and at J to 4 bases, leaving 8 bases not matched to a gene. Germline V lookup: CDR1 LNHDA, CDR2 SQIVND (reference sequence). The CDR3 DNA is TGTGCCAGTAGTTTCTTCGGGACAGAAGGAAACACCATATATTTT. Protein: CASSFFGTEGNTIYF.

This chain uses TRBV7-8 with TRBJ2-3; a weak D match, TRBD2 (6 bases). This CDR3 has 18 residues. Germline loops: CDR1 SGHVS, CDR2 FQNEAQ. Trimming pared 5 bases from V and 6 bases from J, leaving 27 bases between. Here the CDR3 reads CASSPRQPSGLPGDTQYF. The CDR3 DNA reads as TGTGCCAGCAGCCCCCGACAGCCATCGGGACTCCCGGGGGATACGCAGTATTTT.

As to this clone: This sample includes further DNA sequences coding for the same CDR3. V gene TRBV7-6 combines with J gene TRBJ1-1; weak D call: TRBD1 (5 bases). This CDR3 comprises 13 residues. Trimming took off 5 bases at V and 2 bases at J, with 9 bases between the two ends. Looked up from germline, CDR1 is SGHVS and CDR2 is FNYEAQ. Written as DNA, the CDR3 is TGTGCCAGCAGCGCCGACAGTAACACTGAAGCTTTCTTT. It codes for CASSADSNTEAFF.

This sequence joins TRBV6-5 and TRBJ2-5; D is unresolved. V lost 0 bases and J 3 bases, leaving 8 bases between the germline ends. CDR3 length equals 14 residues. Germline V gene data show CDR1 as MNHEY and CDR2 as SVGAGI. The CDR3 protein is CASSYSGRKETQYF. CDR3 sequence (DNA): TGTGCCAGCAGTTACTCAGGCAGGAAAGAGACCCAGTACTTC.

CDR3 loop: CASSYSALGAGQPQHF. CDR3 DNA sequence: TGTGCCAGCAGTTACTCCGCCCTAGGAGCGGGGCAGCCCCAGCATTTT. This chain joins TRBV6-6 and TRBJ1-5, with no clear D. CDR1 MNHNY and CDR2 SVGAGI come from the germline V gene (reference sequence). The ends were cut back, 0 bases at V and 7 bases at J, with 16 bases in the middle. This CDR3 comprises 16 residues.

The chain recombines TRBV2 with TRBJ2-7; a possible D gene is TRBD2 (6 bases). Germline V gene data show CDR1 as SNHLY and CDR2 as FYNNEI. This CDR3 comprises 13 residues. V dropped 8 bases and J dropped 3 bases, with 14 bases sitting between them. In DNA, the CDR3 is TGTGCCAGCGTCGGCGGGATCTACTACGAGCAGTACTTC. It yields the protein CASVGGIYYEQYF.